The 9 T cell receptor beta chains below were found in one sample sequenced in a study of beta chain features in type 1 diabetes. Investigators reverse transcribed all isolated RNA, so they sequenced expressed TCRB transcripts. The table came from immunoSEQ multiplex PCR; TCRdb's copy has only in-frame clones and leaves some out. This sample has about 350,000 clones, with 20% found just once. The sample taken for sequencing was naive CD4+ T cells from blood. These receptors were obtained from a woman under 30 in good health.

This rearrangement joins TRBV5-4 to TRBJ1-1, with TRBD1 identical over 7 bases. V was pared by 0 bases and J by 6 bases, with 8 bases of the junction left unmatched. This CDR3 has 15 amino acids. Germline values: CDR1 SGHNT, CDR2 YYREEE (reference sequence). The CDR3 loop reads CASSLVDRTGAEAFF. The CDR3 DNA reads TGTGCCAGCAGCTTGGTAGACAGGACAGGCGCTGAAGCTTTCTTT.

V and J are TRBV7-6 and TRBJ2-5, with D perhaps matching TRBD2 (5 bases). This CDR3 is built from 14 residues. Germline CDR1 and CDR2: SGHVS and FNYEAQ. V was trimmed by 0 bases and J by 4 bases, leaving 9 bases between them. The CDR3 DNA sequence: TGTGCCAGCAGCTTAGCGGGAGAGAGAGAGACCCAGTACTTC. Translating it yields CASSLAGERETQYF.

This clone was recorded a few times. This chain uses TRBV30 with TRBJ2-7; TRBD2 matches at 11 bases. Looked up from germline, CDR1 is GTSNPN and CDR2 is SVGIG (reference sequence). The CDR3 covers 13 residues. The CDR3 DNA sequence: TGTGCGCGAGCGACTAGCGGGACCTACGAGCAGTACTTC. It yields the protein CARATSGTYEQYF. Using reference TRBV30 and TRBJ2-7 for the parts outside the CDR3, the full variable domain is SQTIHQWPATLVQPVGSPLSLECTVEGTSNPNLYWYRQAAGRGLQLLFYSVGIGQISSEVPQNLSASRPQDRQFILSSKKLLLSDSGFYLCARATSGTYEQYFGPGTRLTVT.

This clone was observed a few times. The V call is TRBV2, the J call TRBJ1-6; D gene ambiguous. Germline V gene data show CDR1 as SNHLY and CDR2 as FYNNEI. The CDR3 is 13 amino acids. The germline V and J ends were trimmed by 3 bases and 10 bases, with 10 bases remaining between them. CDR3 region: CASSDGGRSPLHF. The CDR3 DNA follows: TGTGCCAGCAGTGACGGCGGAAGATCACCCCTCCACTTT.

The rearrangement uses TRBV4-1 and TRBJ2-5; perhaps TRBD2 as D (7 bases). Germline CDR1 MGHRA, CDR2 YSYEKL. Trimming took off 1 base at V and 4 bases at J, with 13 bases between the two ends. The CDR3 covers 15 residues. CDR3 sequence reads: CASSQGQGRGETQYF. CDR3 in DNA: TGCGCCAGCAGCCAAGGCCAGGGGAGGGGAGAGACCCAGTACTTC.

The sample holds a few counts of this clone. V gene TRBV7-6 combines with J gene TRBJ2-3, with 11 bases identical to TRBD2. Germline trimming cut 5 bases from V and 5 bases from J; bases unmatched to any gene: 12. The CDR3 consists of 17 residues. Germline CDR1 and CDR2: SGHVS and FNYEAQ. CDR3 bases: TGTGCCAGCAGCCGAGGTAGCACTAGCGGGAGTCTAGATACGCAGTATTTT. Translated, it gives CASSRGSTSGSLDTQYF.

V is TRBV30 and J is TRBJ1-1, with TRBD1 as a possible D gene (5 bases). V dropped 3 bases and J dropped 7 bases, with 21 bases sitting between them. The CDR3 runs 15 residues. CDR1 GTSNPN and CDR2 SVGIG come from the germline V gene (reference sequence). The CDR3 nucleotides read TGTGCCTGGAGACGTGATGGGGCATGGAAAGTTGAAGCTTTCTTT. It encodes CAWRRDGAWKVEAFF.

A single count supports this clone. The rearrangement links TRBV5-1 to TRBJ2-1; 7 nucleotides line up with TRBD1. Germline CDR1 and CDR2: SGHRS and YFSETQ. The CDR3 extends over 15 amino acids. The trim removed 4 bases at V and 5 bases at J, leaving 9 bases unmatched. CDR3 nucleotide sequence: TGCGCCAGCAGCCTTGCTCCGGGACAGAACAATGAGCAGTTCTTC. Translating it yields CASSLAPGQNNEQFF.

The chain's CDR3 is CASSFGLAGGEQFF. In nucleotides, the CDR3 is TGTGCCAGCAGCTTCGGACTAGCGGGAGGGGAGCAGTTCTTC. The chain has TRBV13 and TRBJ2-1; 15 bases line up with TRBD2. The germline V gene encodes CDR1 PRHDT and CDR2 FYEKMQ (reference sequence). V lost 3 bases, J lost 10 bases, and 1 base stayed unmatched. This CDR3 comprises 14 residues.